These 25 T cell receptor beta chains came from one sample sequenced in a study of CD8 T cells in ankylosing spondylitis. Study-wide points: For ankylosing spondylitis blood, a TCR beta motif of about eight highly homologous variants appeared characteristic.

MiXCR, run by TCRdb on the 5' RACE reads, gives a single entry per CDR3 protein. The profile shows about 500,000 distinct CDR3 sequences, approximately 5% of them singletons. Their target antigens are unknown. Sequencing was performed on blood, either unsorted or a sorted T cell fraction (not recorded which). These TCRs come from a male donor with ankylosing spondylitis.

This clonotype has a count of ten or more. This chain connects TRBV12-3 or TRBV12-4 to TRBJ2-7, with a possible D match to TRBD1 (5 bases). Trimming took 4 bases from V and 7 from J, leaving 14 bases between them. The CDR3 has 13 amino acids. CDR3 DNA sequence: TGTGCCAGCAGTTCGACAGTATCCGGGGAGCAGTACTTC. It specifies CASSSTVSGEQYF.

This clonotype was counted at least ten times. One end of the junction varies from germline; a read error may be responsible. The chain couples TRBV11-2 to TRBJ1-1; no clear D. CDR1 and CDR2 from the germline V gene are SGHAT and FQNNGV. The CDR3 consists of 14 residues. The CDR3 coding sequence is TGTGCCAGCAGCTCAAGGCCAGAGGGTGTCCCGGTTCTCTTT. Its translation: CASSSRPEGVPVLF. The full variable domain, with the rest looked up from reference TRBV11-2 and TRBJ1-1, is EAGVAQSPRYKIIEKRQSVAFWCNPISGHATLYWYQQILGQGPKLLIQFQNNGVVDDSQLPKDRFSAERLKGVDSTLKIQPAKLEDSAVYLCASSSRPEGVPVLFGQGTRLTVV.

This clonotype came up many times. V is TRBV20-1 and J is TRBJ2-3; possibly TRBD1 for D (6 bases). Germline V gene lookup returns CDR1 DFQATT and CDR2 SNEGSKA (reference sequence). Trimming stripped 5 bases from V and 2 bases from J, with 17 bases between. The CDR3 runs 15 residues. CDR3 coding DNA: TGCAGTGCTGTGGACAGCCGAGGGAACACAGATACGCAGTATTTT. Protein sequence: CSAVDSRGNTDTQYF.

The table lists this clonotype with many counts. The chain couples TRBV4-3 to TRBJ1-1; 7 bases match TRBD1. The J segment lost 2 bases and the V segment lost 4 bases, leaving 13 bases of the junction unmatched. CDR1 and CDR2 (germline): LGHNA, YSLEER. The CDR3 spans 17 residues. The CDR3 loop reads CASSPIYSYRGNTEAFF. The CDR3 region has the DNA TGCGCCAGCAGCCCCATTTACTCCTACAGGGGTAACACTGAAGCTTTCTTT.

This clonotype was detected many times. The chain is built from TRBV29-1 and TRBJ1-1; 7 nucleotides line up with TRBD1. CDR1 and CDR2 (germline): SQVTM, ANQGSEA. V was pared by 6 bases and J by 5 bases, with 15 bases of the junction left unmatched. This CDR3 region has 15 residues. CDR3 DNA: TGCAGCGTGGTCTACAGGGGAAGAAGAGGTACTGAAGCTTTCTTT. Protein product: CSVVYRGRRGTEAFF.

In DNA, the CDR3 is TGTGCCAGCAGCTCCACCACCCCGAGCAGGGGTCAGCCCCAGCATTTT. Translation gives CASSSTTPSRGQPQHF. The chain uses TRBV7-2 and TRBJ1-5; a weak D match, TRBD1 (6 bases). Between the trimmed V and J ends, which lost 4 bases and 6 bases, there was a span of 19 bases. Germline V gene data show CDR1 as SGHTA and CDR2 as FQGNSA. This CDR3 is 16 amino acids long.

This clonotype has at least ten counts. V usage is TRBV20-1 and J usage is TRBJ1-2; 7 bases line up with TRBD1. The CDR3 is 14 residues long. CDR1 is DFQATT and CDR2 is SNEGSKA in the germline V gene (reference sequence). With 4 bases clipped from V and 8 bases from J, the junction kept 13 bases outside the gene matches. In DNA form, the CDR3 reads TGCAGTGCTACTCACTGGACAGGCCGCCGGGGCTACACCTTC. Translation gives CSATHWTGRRGYTF.

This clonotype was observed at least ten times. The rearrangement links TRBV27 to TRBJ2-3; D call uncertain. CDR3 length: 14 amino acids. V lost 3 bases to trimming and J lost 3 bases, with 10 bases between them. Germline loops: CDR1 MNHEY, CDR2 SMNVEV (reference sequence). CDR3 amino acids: CASSFGLGTDTQYF. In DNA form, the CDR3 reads TGTGCCAGCAGTTTTGGGCTAGGGACAGATACGCAGTATTTT.

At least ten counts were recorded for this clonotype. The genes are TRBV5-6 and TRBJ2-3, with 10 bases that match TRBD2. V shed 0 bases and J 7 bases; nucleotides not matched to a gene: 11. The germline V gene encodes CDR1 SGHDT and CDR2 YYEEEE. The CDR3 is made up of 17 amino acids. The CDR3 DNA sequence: TGTGCCAGCAGCTTGGGGCCGCCTAGCGGGGGCCCAAATACGCAGTATTTT. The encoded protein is CASSLGPPSGGPNTQYF. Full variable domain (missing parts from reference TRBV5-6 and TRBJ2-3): DAGVTQSPTHLIKTRGQQVTLRCSPKSGHDTVSWYQQALGQGPQFIFQYYEEEERQRGNFPDRFSGHQFPNYSSELNVNALLLGDSALYLCASSLGPPSGGPNTQYFGPGTRLTVL.

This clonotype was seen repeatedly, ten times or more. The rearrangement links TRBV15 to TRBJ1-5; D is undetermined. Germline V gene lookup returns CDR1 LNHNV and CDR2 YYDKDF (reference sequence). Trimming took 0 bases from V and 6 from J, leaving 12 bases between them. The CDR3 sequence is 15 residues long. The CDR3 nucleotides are TGTGCCACCAGCAGAGATATGGGGATAGGTCAGCCCCAGCATTTT. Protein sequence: CATSRDMGIGQPQHF.

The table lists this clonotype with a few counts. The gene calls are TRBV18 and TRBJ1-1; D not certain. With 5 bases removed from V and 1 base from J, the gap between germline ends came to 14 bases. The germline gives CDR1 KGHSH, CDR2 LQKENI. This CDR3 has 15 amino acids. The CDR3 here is CASSSRSHRNTEAFF. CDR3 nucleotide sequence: TGTGCCAGCTCATCGAGATCTCATAGGAACACTGAAGCTTTCTTT.

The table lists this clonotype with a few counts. CDR3 protein: CASSIGLHTDTQYF. The CDR3 DNA reads TGTGCCAGCAGCATTGGACTGCACACAGATACGCAGTATTTT. This rearrangement joins TRBV21-1 to TRBJ2-3; the table gives TRBD2 as D, unverified against the DNA. TRBV21-1 is a recognized pseudogene. This CDR3 has 14 residues.

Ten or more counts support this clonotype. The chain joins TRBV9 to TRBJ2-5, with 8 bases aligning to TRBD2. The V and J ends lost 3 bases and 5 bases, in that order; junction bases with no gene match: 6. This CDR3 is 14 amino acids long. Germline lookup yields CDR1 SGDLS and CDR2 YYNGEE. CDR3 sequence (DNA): TGTGCCAGCAGCGCCCATAGCGGGGTTGAGACCCAGTACTTC. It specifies CASSAHSGVETQYF.

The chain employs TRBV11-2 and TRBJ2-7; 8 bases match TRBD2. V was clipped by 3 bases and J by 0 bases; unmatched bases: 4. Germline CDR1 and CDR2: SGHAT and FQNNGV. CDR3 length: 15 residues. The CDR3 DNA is TGTGCCAGCAGCTTTTCCCTAGCGGGCTCCTACGAGCAGTACTTC. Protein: CASSFSLAGSYEQYF. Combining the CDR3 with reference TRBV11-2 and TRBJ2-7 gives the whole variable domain EAGVAQSPRYKIIEKRQSVAFWCNPISGHATLYWYQQILGQGPKLLIQFQNNGVVDDSQLPKDRFSAERLKGVDSTLKIQPAKLEDSAVYLCASSFSLAGSYEQYFGPGTRLTVT.

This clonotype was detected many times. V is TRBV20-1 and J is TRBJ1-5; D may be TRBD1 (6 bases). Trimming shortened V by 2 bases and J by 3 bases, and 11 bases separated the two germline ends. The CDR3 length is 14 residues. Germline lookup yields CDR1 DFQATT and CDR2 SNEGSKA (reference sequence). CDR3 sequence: CSARKQGLNQPQHF. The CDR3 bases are TGCAGTGCTAGAAAACAGGGCCTCAATCAGCCCCAGCATTTT.

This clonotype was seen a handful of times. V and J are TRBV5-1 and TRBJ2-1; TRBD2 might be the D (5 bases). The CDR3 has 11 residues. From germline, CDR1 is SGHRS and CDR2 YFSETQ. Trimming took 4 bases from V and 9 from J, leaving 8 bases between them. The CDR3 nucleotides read TGCGCCAGCAGCCCGGGGTCTGAGCAGTTCTTC. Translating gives CASSPGSEQFF.

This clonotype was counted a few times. The CDR3 nucleotides read TGCAGTGCTTCCGACCTCGTCGGGGGCCTAAAAGAGACCCAGTACTTC. Its protein product is CSASDLVGGLKETQYF. The rearrangement links TRBV20-1 to TRBJ2-5, with D perhaps matching TRBD1 or TRBD2 (6 bases each). V was cut by 5 bases and J by 3 bases, with 22 bases left in between. There are 16 residues in the CDR3. Germline V gene data show CDR1 as DFQATT and CDR2 as SNEGSKA (reference sequence).

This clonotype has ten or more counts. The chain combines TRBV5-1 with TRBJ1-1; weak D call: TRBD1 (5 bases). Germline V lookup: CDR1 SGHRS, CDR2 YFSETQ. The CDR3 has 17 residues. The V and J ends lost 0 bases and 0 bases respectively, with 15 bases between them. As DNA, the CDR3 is TGCGCCAGCAGCTTGGACCCGACAGCTCTGATGAACACTGAAGCTTTCTTT. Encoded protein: CASSLDPTALMNTEAFF.

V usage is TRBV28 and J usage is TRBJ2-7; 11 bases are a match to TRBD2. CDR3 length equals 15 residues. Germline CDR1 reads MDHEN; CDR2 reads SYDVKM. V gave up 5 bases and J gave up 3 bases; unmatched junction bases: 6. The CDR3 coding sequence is TGTGCCAGCAGTACTCTAGCGGGAGGAGTCTACGAGCAGTACTTC. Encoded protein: CASSTLAGGVYEQYF.

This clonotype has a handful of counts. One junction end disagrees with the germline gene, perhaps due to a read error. CDR3 amino acids: CSARGGDTQYF. The CDR3 DNA reads TGCAGTGCGAGAGGGGGAGATACGCAGTATTTT. The chain links TRBV20-1 to TRBJ2-3, with a tentative D call TRBD1 (6 bases). The germline V gene encodes CDR1 DFQATT and CDR2 SNEGSKA (reference sequence). This CDR3 has 11 residues.

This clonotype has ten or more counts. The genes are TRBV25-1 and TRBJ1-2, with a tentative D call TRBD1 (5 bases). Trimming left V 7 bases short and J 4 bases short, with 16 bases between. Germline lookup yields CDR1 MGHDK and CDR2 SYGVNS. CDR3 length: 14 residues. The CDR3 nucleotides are TGTGCCAGCACCGCAACAGGTGACTTCTATGGCTACACCTTC. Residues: CASTATGDFYGYTF.

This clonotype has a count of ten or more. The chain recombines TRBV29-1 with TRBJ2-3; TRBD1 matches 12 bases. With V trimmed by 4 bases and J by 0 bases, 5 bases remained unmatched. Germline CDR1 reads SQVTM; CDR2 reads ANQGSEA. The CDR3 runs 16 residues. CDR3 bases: TGCAGCGTTGGAAGGGGACAGGGGGCTAGCACAGATACGCAGTATTTT. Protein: CSVGRGQGASTDTQYF.

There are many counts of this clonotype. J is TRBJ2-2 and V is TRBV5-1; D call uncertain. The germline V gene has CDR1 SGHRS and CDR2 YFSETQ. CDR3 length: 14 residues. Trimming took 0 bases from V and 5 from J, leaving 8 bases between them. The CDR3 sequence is CASSLVELTGELFF. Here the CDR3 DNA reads TGCGCCAGCAGCTTGGTGGAGCTTACCGGGGAGCTGTTTTTT.

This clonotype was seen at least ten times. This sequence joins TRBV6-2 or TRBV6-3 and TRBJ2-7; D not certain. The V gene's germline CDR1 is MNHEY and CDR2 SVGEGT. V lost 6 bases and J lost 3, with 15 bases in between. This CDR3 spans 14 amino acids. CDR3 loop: CASRLTLLNYEQYF. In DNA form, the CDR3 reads TGTGCCAGCAGGCTGACGCTTTTAAACTACGAGCAGTACTTC.

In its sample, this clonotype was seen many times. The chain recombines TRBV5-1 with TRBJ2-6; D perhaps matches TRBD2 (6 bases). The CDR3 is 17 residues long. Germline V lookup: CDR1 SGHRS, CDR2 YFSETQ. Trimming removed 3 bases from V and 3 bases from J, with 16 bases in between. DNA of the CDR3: TGCGCCAGCAGCTCTTTGGGGGGTCCTTTTGGGGCCAACGTCCTGACTTTC. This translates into CASSSLGGPFGANVLTF.